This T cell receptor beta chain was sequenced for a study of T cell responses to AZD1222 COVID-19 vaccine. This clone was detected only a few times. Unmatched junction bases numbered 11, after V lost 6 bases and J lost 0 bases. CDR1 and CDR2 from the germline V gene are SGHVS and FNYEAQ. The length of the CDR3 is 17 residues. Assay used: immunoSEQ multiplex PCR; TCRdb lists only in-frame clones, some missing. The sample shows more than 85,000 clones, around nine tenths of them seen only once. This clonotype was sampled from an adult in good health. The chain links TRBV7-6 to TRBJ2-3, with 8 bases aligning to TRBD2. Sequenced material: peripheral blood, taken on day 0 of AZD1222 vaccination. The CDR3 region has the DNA TGTGCCAGCAGTCACAGTCCCCCGGGGGGGAGCACAGATACGCAGTATTTT. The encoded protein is CASSHSPPGGSTDTQYF.